Each of the 19 T cell receptor beta chains below was sequenced from the same sample in a study of siplizumab effects on memory and regulatory T cells. Sequencing was performed with immunoSEQ multiplex PCR; in TCRdb, only in-frame clones are kept and a portion is missing. The table has some 110,000 clones, under 95% seen once; the top ten hold approximately 0.32%. Sample: CD4+ T cells sorted from blood. The receptors derive from a human donor in good health.

This sequence joins TRBV5-4 and TRBJ1-1; 11 bases agree with TRBD1. J was trimmed by 4 bases and V by 6 bases; bases with no gene match: 14. CDR1 and CDR2 (germline): SGHNT, YYREEE (reference sequence). The CDR3 is 17 residues long. The CDR3 DNA reads TGTGCCAGCAACCTCGCGGGGACAGGGGGAGGGGGCACTGAAGCTTTCTTT. This translates into CASNLAGTGGGGTEAFF.

V and J are TRBV30 and TRBJ1-4, with D maybe TRBD1 (5 bases). The germline V and J ends were trimmed by 1 base and 3 bases, with 12 bases remaining between them. The germline gives CDR1 GTSNPN, CDR2 SVGIG (reference sequence). This CDR3 has 15 amino acids. The CDR3 loop reads CAWSGDLRANEKLFF. The CDR3, as DNA: TGTGCCTGGAGTGGGGACCTCAGGGCTAATGAAAAACTGTTTTTT.

The CDR3 protein is CASSGGTGNYGYTF. The CDR3 DNA is TGTGCCAGTAGCGGCGGGACAGGGAACTATGGCTACACCTTC. The V gene is TRBV19, the J gene TRBJ1-2, with 9 bases aligning to TRBD1. V lost 6 bases, J lost 2 bases, and 4 bases stayed unmatched. There are 14 residues in the CDR3. Germline V CDR1 and CDR2: LNHDA, SQIVND (reference sequence).

The CDR3 sequence is CATGQDRGHQKLFF. The CDR3 region has the DNA TGTGCCACCGGACAGGACAGGGGCCATCAAAAACTGTTTTTT. This sequence joins TRBV19 and TRBJ1-4; 9 bases map to TRBD1. The trim removed 10 bases at V and 9 bases at J, leaving 12 bases unmatched. CDR1 LNHDA and CDR2 SQIVND come from the germline V gene (reference sequence). CDR3 length equals 14 residues.

This chain connects TRBV5-1 to TRBJ2-2; D ambiguous. The ends were cut back, 1 base at V and 0 bases at J, with 4 bases in the middle. The CDR3 has 14 amino acids. Germline loops: CDR1 SGHRS, CDR2 YFSETQ. The CDR3, as DNA: TGCGCCAGCAGCTTGTTACCGAACACCGGGGAGCTGTTTTTT. Protein: CASSLLPNTGELFF.

This chain links TRBV19 with TRBJ1-1, with D hard to call. Trimming took off 3 bases at V and 4 bases at J, with 27 bases between the two ends. The germline gives CDR1 LNHDA, CDR2 SQIVND (reference sequence). This CDR3 is 19 amino acids long. The CDR3 loop reads CASSISSHLTTPLGTEAFF. The CDR3 region has the DNA TGTGCCAGTAGTATTAGCTCCCACCTAACGACTCCCCTTGGCACTGAAGCTTTCTTT.

This clone appeared once. Here the CDR3 reads CASSIGRGADTQYF. The DNA of the CDR3 is TGTGCCAGTAGTATCGGGAGGGGCGCAGATACGCAGTATTTT. The chain recombines TRBV19 with TRBJ2-3; TRBD2 aligns across 8 bases. Germline V gene lookup returns CDR1 LNHDA and CDR2 SQIVND (reference sequence). CDR3 length: 14 residues. After removal of 3 bases from V and 4 bases from J, the junction contained 3 bases not matched to a gene.

This clone was detected a few times. This chain links TRBV18 with TRBJ2-1; D might be TRBD1 (7 bases). The CDR3 runs to 17 residues. Trimming left V 6 bases short and J 1 base short, with 19 bases between. Germline CDR1 reads KGHSH; CDR2 reads LQKENI. The CDR3 DNA reads as TGTGCCAGCTCGCCGGCGAACGGGGGACAGTCCTACAATGAGCAGTTCTTC. Protein sequence: CASSPANGGQSYNEQFF. Full variable domain (remainder filled in from reference TRBV18 and TRBJ2-1): NAGVMQNPRHLVRRRGQEARLRCSPMKGHSHVYWYRQLPEEGLKFMVYLQKENIIDESGMPKERFSAEFPKEGPSILRIQQVVRGDSAAYFCASSPANGGQSYNEQFFGPGTRLTVL.

The rearrangement uses TRBV7-2 and TRBJ2-5, with 7 bases aligning to TRBD2. The CDR3 sequence is 15 residues long. V dropped 5 bases and J dropped 3; count of bases not matched to a gene: 9. In germline, CDR1 is SGHTA, CDR2 FQGNSA. The CDR3 DNA reads as TGTGCCAGCAGCCCCCCCCCTAGCGGAGAAGAGACCCAGTACTTC. It yields the protein CASSPPPSGEETQYF.

This chain links TRBV7-8 with TRBJ1-2; 11 bases agree with TRBD1. Germline V gene lookup returns CDR1 SGHVS and CDR2 FQNEAQ. The J segment lost 7 bases and the V segment lost 4 bases, leaving 8 bases of the junction unmatched. The CDR3 length is 15 residues. The CDR3 reads CASSYRDRGLSGYTF. Written as DNA, the CDR3 is TGTGCCAGCAGCTACCGGGACAGGGGGTTAAGTGGCTACACCTTC.

This chain joins TRBV30 and TRBJ2-7; TRBD1 is a possible D gene (6 bases). This CDR3 is built from 11 residues. V lost 2 bases, J lost 6 bases, and 8 bases lay in between. Germline V lookup: CDR1 GTSNPN, CDR2 SVGIG (reference sequence). For the CDR3, the DNA is TGTGCCTGGAGTCTAGGGGGCGAGCAGTACTTC. It translates to CAWSLGGEQYF.

The chain combines TRBV11-3 with TRBJ2-7; TRBD2 matches 11 bases. The germline gives CDR1 SGHNT, CDR2 YENEEA. With 4 bases clipped from V and 5 bases from J, the junction kept 7 bases outside the gene matches. The CDR3 is 15 residues long. The CDR3 spells CASSSHSGRADEQYF. DNA of the CDR3: TGTGCCAGCAGCTCCCATAGCGGGAGGGCAGACGAGCAGTACTTC. The whole variable domain, filled in from reference TRBV11-3 and TRBJ2-7, reads EAGVVQSPRYKIIEKKQPVAFWCNPISGHNTLYWYLQNLGQGPELLIRYENEEAVDDSQLPKDRFSAERLKGVDSTLKIQPAELGDSAVYLCASSSHSGRADEQYFGPGTRLTVT.

This clone was seen once. This CDR3 reads CASTEGAGLGEQFF. The CDR3, as DNA: TGTGCCAGCACGGAGGGGGCCGGACTGGGTGAGCAGTTCTTC. The chain employs TRBV7-9 and TRBJ2-1; D perhaps matches TRBD1 (7 bases). CDR1 is SEHNR and CDR2 is FQNEAQ in the germline V gene (reference sequence). V lost 7 bases and J lost 9, with 19 bases in between. This CDR3 is built from 14 residues.

The CDR3 loop reads CASSLAGNTEAFF. The CDR3 DNA reads as TGTGCCAGCAGCTTAGCCGGTAACACTGAAGCTTTCTTT. This chain connects TRBV11-3 to TRBJ1-1, with no clear D. V lost 1 base, J lost 2 bases, and 5 bases lay in between. CDR1 SGHNT and CDR2 YENEEA come from the germline V gene. The CDR3 sequence is 13 residues long.

This rearrangement joins TRBV10-1 to TRBJ2-4; maybe TRBD2 (6 bases). V was pared by 3 bases and J by 2 bases, with 8 bases between. The CDR3 totals 14 residues. Per germline, CDR1 WNHNN and CDR2 SYGVQD (reference sequence). The CDR3 region is CASSEGGSKNIQYF. Here the CDR3 DNA reads TGCGCCAGCAGTGAAGGAGGGTCCAAAAACATTCAGTACTTC.

This clone has just one count. CDR3 DNA sequence: TGTGCCAGCAGAGCGCGTGCGGGCACTGAAGCTTTCTTT. This sequence encodes CASRARAGTEAFF. V is TRBV2 and J is TRBJ1-1, with unresolved D. The CDR3 has 13 residues. Deletions cut 6 bases from V and 4 bases from J, with 12 bases between. Germline V lookup: CDR1 SNHLY, CDR2 FYNNEI.

The chain carries TRBV29-1 and TRBJ2-1, with D tentatively TRBD1 (6 bases). V was trimmed by 7 bases and J by 5 bases, leaving 15 bases between them. The germline V gene encodes CDR1 SQVTM and CDR2 ANQGSEA. CDR3 length equals 13 residues. This CDR3 reads CSAHGGRNNEQFF. The CDR3 DNA reads TGCAGCGCCCATGGGGGCAGGAACAATGAGCAGTTCTTC.

This clone has a single count. CDR3 sequence (DNA): TGTGCCTCGATGGGGGGGAGCGAAAAACTGTTTTTT. This sequence encodes CASMGGSEKLFF. This chain uses TRBV30 with TRBJ1-4; D possibly corresponds to TRBD1 (5 bases). Germline values: CDR1 GTSNPN, CDR2 SVGIG (reference sequence). This CDR3 spans 12 amino acids. Deletions cut 7 bases from V and 8 bases from J, with 14 bases between.

The chain joins TRBV7-2 to TRBJ1-1; TRBD1 is a possible D gene (6 bases). Trimming took off 7 bases at V and 2 bases at J, with 14 bases between the two ends. CDR3 length: 14 residues. Germline values: CDR1 SGHTA, CDR2 FQGNSA. The CDR3 spells CASKTGYPNTEAFF. CDR3 nucleotides: TGTGCCAGCAAAACAGGGTACCCCAACACTGAAGCTTTCTTT.